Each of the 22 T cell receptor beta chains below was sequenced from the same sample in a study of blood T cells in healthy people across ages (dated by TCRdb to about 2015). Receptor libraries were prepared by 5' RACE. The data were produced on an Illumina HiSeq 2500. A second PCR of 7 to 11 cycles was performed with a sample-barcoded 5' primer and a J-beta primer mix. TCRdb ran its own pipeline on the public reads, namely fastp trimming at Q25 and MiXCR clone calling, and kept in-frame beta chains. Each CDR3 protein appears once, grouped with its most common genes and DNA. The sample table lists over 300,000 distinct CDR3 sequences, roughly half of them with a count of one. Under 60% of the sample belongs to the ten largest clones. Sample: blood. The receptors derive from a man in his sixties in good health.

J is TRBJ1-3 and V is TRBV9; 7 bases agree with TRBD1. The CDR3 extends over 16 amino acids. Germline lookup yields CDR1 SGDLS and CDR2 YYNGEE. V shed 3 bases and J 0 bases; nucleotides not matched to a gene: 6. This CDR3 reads CASSGGGTASGNTIYF. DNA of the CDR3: TGTGCCAGCAGCGGGGGGGGGACAGCCTCTGGAAACACCATATATTTT.

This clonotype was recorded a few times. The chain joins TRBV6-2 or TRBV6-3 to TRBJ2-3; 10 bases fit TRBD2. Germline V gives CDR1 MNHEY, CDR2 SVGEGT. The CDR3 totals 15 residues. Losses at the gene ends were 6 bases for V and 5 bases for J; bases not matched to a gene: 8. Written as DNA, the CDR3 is TGTGCCAGCAGCCAATCTAGCGGGAGAGGAGATACGCAGTATTTT. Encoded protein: CASSQSSGRGDTQYF.

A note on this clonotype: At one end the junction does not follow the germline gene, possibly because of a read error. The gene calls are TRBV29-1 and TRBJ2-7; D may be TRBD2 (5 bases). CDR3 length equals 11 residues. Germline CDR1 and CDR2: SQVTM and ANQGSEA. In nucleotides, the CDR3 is TGCAGCGTGGCGGGCTCCTACGAGCTGTACTTC. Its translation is CSVAGSYELYF.

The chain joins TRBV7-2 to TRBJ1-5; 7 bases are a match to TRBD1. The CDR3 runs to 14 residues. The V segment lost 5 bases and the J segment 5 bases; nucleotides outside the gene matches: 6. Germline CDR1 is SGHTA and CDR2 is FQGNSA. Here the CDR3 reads CASSAGTAYQPQHF. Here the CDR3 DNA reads TGTGCCAGCAGCGCCGGGACAGCCTATCAGCCCCAGCATTTT. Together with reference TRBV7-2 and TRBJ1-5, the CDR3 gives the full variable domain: GAGVSQSPSNKVTEKGKDVELRCDPISGHTALYWYRQSLGQGLEFLIYFQGNSAPDKSGLPSDRFSAERTGGSVSTLTIQRTQQEDSAVYLCASSAGTAYQPQHFGDGTRLSIL.

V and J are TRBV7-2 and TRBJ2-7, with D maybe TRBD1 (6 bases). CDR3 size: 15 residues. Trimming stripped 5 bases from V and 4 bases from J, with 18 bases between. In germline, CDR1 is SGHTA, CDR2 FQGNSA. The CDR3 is CASSPQTGSLYEQYF. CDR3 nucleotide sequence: TGTGCCAGCAGCCCCCAAACAGGGTCCCTGTACGAGCAGTACTTC. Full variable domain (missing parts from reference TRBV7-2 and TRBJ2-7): GAGVSQSPSNKVTEKGKDVELRCDPISGHTALYWYRQSLGQGLEFLIYFQGNSAPDKSGLPSDRFSAERTGGSVSTLTIQRTQQEDSAVYLCASSPQTGSLYEQYFGPGTRLTVT.

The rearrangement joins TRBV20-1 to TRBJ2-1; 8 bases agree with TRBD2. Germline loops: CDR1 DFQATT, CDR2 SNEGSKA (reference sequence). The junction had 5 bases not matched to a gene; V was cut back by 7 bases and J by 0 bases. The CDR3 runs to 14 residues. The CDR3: CSVKRGTSYNEQFF. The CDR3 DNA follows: TGCAGTGTCAAGCGGGGGACCTCCTACAATGAGCAGTTCTTC.

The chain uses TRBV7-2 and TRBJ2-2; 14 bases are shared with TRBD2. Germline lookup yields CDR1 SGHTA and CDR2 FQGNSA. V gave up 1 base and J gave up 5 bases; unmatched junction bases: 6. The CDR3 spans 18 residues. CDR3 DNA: TGTGCCAGCAGCTTAGGAGGACTAGCGGGAGGACGGACCGGGGAGCTGTTTTTT. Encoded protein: CASSLGGLAGGRTGELFF.

The CDR3 DNA reads TGTGCCAGCAGACAGGGGACTGTCACTGAAGCTTTCTTT. This encodes CASRQGTVTEAFF. This chain connects TRBV6-5 to TRBJ1-1, with TRBD1 matching 7 bases. Germline V gives CDR1 MNHEY, CDR2 SVGAGI. Trimming at V came to 6 bases and at J to 4 bases, leaving 5 bases not matched to a gene. The CDR3 extends over 13 amino acids.

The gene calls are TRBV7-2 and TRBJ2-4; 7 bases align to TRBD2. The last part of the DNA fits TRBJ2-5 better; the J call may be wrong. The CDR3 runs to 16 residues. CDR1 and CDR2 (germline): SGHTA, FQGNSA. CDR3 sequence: CASSLGTGGWGGTQYF. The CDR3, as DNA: TGTGCCAGCAGCTTAGGGACTGGCGGTTGGGGGGGGACCCAGTACTTC.

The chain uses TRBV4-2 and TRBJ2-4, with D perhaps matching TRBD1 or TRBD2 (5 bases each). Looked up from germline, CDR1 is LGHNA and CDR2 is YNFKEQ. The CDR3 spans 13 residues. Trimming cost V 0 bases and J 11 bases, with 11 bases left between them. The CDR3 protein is CASSQDGTALQYF. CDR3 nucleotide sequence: TGTGCCAGCAGCCAAGACGGGACCGCTCTTCAGTACTTC.

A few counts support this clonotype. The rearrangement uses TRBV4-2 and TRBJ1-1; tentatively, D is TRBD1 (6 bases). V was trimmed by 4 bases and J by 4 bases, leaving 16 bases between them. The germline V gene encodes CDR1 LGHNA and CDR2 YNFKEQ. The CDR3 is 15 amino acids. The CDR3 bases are TGTGCCAGCAGCCGCAGGACAGTCCAGAGCACTGAAGCTTTCTTT. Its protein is CASSRRTVQSTEAFF.

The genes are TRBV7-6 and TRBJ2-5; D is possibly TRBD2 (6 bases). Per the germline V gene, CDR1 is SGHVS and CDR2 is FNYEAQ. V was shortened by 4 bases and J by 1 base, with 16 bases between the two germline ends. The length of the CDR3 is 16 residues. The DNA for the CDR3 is TGTGCCAGCAGCTCCCAGGGTAGCGGAACCCAAGAGACCCAGTACTTC. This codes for CASSSQGSGTQETQYF. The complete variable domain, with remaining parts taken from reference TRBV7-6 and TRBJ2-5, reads GAGVSQSPRYKVTKRGQDVALRCDPISGHVSLYWYRQALGQGPEFLTYFNYEAQQDKSGLPNDRFSAERPEGSISTLTIQRTEQRDSAMYRCASSSQGSGTQETQYFGPGTRLLVL.

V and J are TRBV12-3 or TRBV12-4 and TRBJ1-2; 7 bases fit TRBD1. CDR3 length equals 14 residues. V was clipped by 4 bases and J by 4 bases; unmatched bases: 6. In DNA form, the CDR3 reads TGTGCCAGCAGTTCAGCCGGGACAGCCTATGGCTACACCTTC. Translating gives CASSSAGTAYGYTF.

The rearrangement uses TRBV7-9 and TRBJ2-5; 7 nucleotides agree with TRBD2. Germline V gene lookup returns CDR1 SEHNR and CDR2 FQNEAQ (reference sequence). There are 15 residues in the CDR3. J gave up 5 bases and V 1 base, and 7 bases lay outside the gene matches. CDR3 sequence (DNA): TGTGCCAGCAGCTTAGAAAGCGGGGTCCAGGAGACCCAGTACTTC. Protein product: CASSLESGVQETQYF. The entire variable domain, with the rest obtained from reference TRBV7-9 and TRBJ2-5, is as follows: DTGVSQNPRHKITKRGQNVTFRCDPISEHNRLYWYRQTLGQGPEFLTYFQNEAQLEKSRLLSDRFSAERPKGSFSTLEIQRTEQGDSAMYLCASSLESGVQETQYFGPGTRLLVL.

The DNA for the CDR3 is TGTGCCAGCAGAAGCACTAGCACAGATACGCAGTATTTT. Translation: CASRSTSTDTQYF. This rearrangement joins TRBV27 to TRBJ2-3, with D unclear. There are 13 residues in the CDR3. Trimming stripped 6 bases from V and 0 bases from J, with 7 bases between. Germline-derived CDR1 and CDR2 are MNHEY and SMNVEV (reference sequence).

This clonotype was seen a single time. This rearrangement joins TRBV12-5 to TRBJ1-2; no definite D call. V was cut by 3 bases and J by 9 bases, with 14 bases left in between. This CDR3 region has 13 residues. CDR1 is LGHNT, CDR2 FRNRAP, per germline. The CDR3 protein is CASGLEVLSSYTF. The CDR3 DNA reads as TGTGCTAGTGGTTTAGAGGTACTATCGAGCTACACCTTC.

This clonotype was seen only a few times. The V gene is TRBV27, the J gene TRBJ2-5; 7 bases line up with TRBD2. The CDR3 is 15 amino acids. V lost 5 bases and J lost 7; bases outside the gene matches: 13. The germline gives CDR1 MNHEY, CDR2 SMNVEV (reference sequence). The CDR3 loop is CASSPIGLDEGTQYF. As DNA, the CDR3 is TGTGCCAGCAGTCCGATCGGACTAGACGAGGGGACCCAGTACTTC.

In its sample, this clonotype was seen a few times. CDR3 sequence: CASSSTSGRGPLNEQFF. In DNA form, the CDR3 reads TGTGCCAGCAGTTCGACTAGCGGGAGGGGGCCCCTCAATGAGCAGTTCTTC. V usage is TRBV12-3 or TRBV12-4 and J usage is TRBJ2-1; 14 nucleotides align to TRBD2. The CDR3 consists of 17 residues. V dropped 4 bases and J dropped 6; count of bases not matched to a gene: 8.

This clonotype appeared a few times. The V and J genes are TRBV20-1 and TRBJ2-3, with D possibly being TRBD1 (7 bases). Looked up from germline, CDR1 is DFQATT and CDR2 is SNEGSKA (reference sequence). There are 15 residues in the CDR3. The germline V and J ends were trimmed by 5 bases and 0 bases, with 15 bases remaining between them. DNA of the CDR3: TGCAGTGCTCCCCCGTCAGGGGGGAGCACAGATACGCAGTATTTT. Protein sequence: CSAPPSGGSTDTQYF.

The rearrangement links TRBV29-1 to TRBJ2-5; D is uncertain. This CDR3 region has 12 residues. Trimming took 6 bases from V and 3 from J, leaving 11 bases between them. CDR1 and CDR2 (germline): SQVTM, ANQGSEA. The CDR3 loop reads CSVLPEEETQYF. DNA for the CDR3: TGCAGCGTACTGCCTGAGGAAGAGACCCAGTACTTC.

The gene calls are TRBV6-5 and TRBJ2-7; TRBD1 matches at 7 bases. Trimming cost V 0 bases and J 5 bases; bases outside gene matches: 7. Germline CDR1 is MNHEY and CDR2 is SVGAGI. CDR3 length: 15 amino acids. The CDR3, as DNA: TGTGCCAGCAGTTACTCAAGAGGGGGCGGCGACGAGCAGTACTTC. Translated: CASSYSRGGGDEQYF.

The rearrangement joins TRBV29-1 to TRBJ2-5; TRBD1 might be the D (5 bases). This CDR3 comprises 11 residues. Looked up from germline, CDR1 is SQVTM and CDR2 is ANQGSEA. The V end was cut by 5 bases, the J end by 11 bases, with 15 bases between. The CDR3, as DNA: TGCAGCGTTCAATCAGGGAATGAGCAGTACTTC. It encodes CSVQSGNEQYF.